Listed below are T cell receptor beta chains from one sample, sequenced in a study of T cell changes during pregnancy in multiple sclerosis. Only in-frame clones appear in the TCRdb table, and some are missing; sequencing was by immunoSEQ multiplex PCR. In the table there are tens of thousands of clones, just under 90% of which are singletons. The specimen was CD4+ T cells from peripheral blood mononuclear cells, collected in the first trimester of pregnancy. The receptors come from a female donor with multiple sclerosis, enrolled in a pregnancy study. The CDR3 runs from the conserved cysteine through the conserved F or W. The order of the fields is V gene, CDR3 length, CDR3 protein.

V: TRBV9
length: 16
CDR3: CASSLGTGGTRETQYF

V: TRBV19
length: 13
CDR3: CASSGPSPYEQYF

V: TRBV28
length: 13
CDR3: CASSLRVNREAFF

V: TRBV5-6
length: 14
CDR3: CASSLGERSYGYTF

V: TRBV5-1
length: 13
CDR3: CASRKGAEDTQYF

V: TRBV14
length: 16
CDR3: CASSQAGTALNEKLFF

V: TRBV6-1
length: 16
CDR3: CASSDLAGGMAGELFF

V: TRBV14
length: 13
CDR3: CASSRDTPYEQYF

V: TRBV5-5
length: 14
CDR3: CASRTQGARYGYTF

V: TRBV5-1
length: 15
CDR3: CASSLEGTGNQPQHF

V: TRBV30
length: 14
CDR3: CAWSDGSPQETQYF

V: TRBV7-2
length: 15
CDR3: CASRLGQGASDTQYF

V: TRBV13
length: 13
CDR3: CASSLSGTYEQYF

V: TRBV30
length: 11
CDR3: CAWSERDSRYF

V: TRBV5-1
length: 14
CDR3: CASSLGSSNQPQHF

V: TRBV7-3
length: 13
CDR3: CASSLDFGNTIYF

V: TRBV6-1
length: 15
CDR3: CASSEVTGGIGEQYF

V: TRBV6-5
length: 13
CDR3: CASSLQSNYGYTF

V: TRBV4-3
length: 16
CDR3: CASSQDPPGGPGEQFF

V: TRBV28
length: 14
CDR3: CASGGGGFNSPLHF

V: TRBV7-5
length: 16
CDR3: CARSPAAGVNAGELFF

V: TRBV11-1
length: 14
CDR3: CASSLQRDPETQYF

V: TRBV27
length: 13
CDR3: CASSGRFNTEAFF

V: TRBV6-5
length: 15
CDR3: CASSYSRQGGSPLHF

V: TRBV7-9
length: 15
CDR3: CASSLWTGSNEKLFF

V: TRBV7-2
length: 16
CDR3: CASSLVTSQSHNEQFF

V: TRBV7-2
length: 14
CDR3: CASSLLRSSYEQYF

V: TRBV2
length: 14
CDR3: CASRGQGASYEQYF

V: TRBV27
length: 13
CDR3: CASSFQGWTEAFF

V: TRBV5-4
length: 13
CDR3: CASTQDRSYEQYF

V: TRBV7-9
length: 18
CDR3: CASSLLGDSVGGANVLTF

V: TRBV28
length: 15
CDR3: CASSHQGKAGGTQYF

V: TRBV7-2
length: 15
CDR3: CASSSRTGLNTEAFF

V: TRBV15
length: 17
CDR3: CATSRDPGGRAYNEQFF

V: TRBV5-6
length: 15
CDR3: CASSSRALAKNIQYF

V: TRBV6-1
length: 13
CDR3: CAISTGYNSPLHF

V: TRBV28
length: 17
CDR3: CASSSPTGLGFNSPLHF

V: TRBV7-2
length: 16
CDR3: CASSLHGGYSSYEQYF

V: TRBV9
length: 15
CDR3: CASSPRTSQNNEQFF

V: TRBV5-1
length: 15
CDR3: CASSLVGQGATEAFF